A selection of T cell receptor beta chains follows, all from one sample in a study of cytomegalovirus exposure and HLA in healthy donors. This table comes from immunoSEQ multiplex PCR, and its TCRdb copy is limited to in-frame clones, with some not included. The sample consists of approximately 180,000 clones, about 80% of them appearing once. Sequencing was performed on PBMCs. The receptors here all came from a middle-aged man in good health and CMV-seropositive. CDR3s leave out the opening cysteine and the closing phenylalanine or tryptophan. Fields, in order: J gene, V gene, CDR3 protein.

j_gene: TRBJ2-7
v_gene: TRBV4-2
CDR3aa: ASSQAGSDYEQY

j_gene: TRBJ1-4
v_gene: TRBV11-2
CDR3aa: ASSAQTGSIEKLF

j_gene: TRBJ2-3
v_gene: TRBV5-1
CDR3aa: ASSLPSGTDTQY

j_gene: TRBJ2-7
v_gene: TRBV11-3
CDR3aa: ASSLYPGRAYEQY

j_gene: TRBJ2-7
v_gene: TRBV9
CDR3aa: ASSADRDSYSYEQY

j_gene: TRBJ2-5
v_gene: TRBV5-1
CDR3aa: ASSEIAGEGETQY

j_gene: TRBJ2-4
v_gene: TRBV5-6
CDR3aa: ASSLIDRTKNSQY

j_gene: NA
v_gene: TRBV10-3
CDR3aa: AIKLASGPYEQY

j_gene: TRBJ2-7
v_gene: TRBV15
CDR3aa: ATSRDPGGWDEQY

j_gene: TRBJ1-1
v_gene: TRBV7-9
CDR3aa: ASSKATPEVSPAF

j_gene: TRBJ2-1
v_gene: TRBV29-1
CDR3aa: STKGQGDYNEQF

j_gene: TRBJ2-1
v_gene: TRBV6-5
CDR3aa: ASRFEVAREQF

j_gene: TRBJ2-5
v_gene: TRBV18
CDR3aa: ASSPGRTPKRETQY